This passage covers 23 T cell receptor beta chains from one sample sequenced in a study of post-analysis software for immune sequencing data. Whole-study results and caveats: In patients, five or six TRBV segments were more frequent than in controls, with TRBV5-6, TRBV5-1 and TRBV20-1 among them.

These receptors are not linked to any known antigen. Every TCR beta cDNA library bore unique molecular identifiers. One entry per CDR3 protein, called by TCRdb with MiXCR from the PCR reads. The table has about 820,000 distinct CDR3 sequences, under 70% seen once. Sequencing used blood. The receptors shown here come from a girl aged 10-17 years with multiple sclerosis.

This chain connects TRBV5-1 to TRBJ2-1; 15 positions agree with TRBD2. The CDR3 sequence is 13 residues long. Germline CDR1 reads SGHRS; CDR2 reads YFSETQ. V shed 8 bases, J shed 8 bases, and the junction held 2 bases outside the gene matches. The DNA of the CDR3 is TGCGCCAGTAGGACTAGCGGGGGGGATGAGCAGTTCTTC. Translated: CASRTSGGDEQFF.

This clonotype has more than one count but fewer than ten. The chain recombines TRBV9 with TRBJ2-3; D might be TRBD1 or TRBD2, each matching 6 bases. This CDR3 contains 18 residues. Germline V gives CDR1 SGDLS, CDR2 YYNGEE. Trimming cost V 7 bases and J 2 bases, with 26 bases left between them. In nucleotides, the CDR3 is TGTGCCAGCGGCGCTTTTATCGGGGGCGATAAACTCACAGATACGCAGTATTTT. It translates to CASGAFIGGDKLTDTQYF.

This clonotype was seen a handful of times. This rearrangement joins TRBV29-1 to TRBJ2-7, with a possible D match to TRBD1 (5 bases). V lost 4 bases and J 0 bases, leaving 13 bases between the germline ends. Germline values: CDR1 SQVTM, CDR2 ANQGSEA. The CDR3 extends over 14 amino acids. The CDR3 nucleotides are TGCAGCGTTGTGGCCCAGGGTCACTCCTACGAGCAGTACTTC. As protein: CSVVAQGHSYEQYF.

This clonotype occurred a few times. The V gene is TRBV7-9, the J gene TRBJ1-1; 8 nucleotides align to TRBD1. Trimming removed 5 bases from V and 6 bases from J; junction bases left unmatched: 8. Germline V gives CDR1 SEHNR, CDR2 FQNEAQ (reference sequence). CDR3 length: 14 residues. CDR3 sequence: CASSLGQGSAEAFF. The CDR3 DNA reads TGTGCCAGCAGCCTAGGACAGGGTTCGGCTGAAGCTTTCTTT. Variable domain in full (rest from reference TRBV7-9 and TRBJ1-1): DTGVSQNPRHKITKRGQNVTFRCDPISEHNRLYWYRQTLGQGPEFLTYFQNEAQLEKSRLLSDRFSAERPKGSFSTLEIQRTEQGDSAMYLCASSLGQGSAEAFFGQGTRLTVV.

This clonotype occurred a few times. The chain joins TRBV5-6 to TRBJ2-5; 7 bases line up with TRBD1. The CDR3 runs 13 residues. Germline trimming cut 4 bases from V and 7 bases from J; bases unmatched to any gene: 7. CDR1 SGHDT and CDR2 YYEEEE come from the germline V gene. The CDR3 DNA follows: TGTGCCAGCAGCCCAACAGGGGACGGGACCCAGTACTTC. Protein sequence: CASSPTGDGTQYF.

The V call is TRBV6-1, the J call TRBJ1-2; D possibly corresponds to TRBD1 (6 bases). Per germline, CDR1 MNHNS and CDR2 SASEGT. The CDR3 covers 15 residues. V was pared by 6 bases and J by 0 bases, with 14 bases between. The CDR3 spells CASSQTGPANYGYTF. The CDR3 DNA reads TGTGCCAGCAGCCAGACAGGTCCAGCTAACTATGGCTACACCTTC.

This clonotype turned up a few times. The chain carries TRBV6-6 and TRBJ1-2; TRBD1 agrees at 8 bases. In germline, CDR1 is MNHNY, CDR2 SVGAGI (reference sequence). The CDR3 is made up of 14 amino acids. The trim removed 0 bases at V and 7 bases at J, leaving 4 bases unmatched. The CDR3 nucleotides are TGTGCCAGCAGTTACTCGTCAGGGGGCGGTGGCTACACCTTC. Translating gives CASSYSSGGGGYTF.

The chain uses TRBV12-3 or TRBV12-4 and TRBJ2-4; D gene unclear. This CDR3 contains 15 residues. The V end lost 6 bases, the J end lost 0 bases, and 12 bases lay between the germline ends. CDR3 DNA sequence: TGTGCCAGCAGCATGGGTGGCAAAGCCAAAAACATTCAGTACTTC. This sequence encodes CASSMGGKAKNIQYF.

This chain joins TRBV20-1 and TRBJ1-1, with 9 positions matching TRBD1. Trimming cost V 6 bases and J 3 bases; bases outside gene matches: 11. The CDR3 is made up of 15 amino acids. From germline, CDR1 is DFQATT and CDR2 SNEGSKA (reference sequence). The CDR3 nucleotides are TGCAGTGCCCGAGACAGGGGGTTTTACTACACTGAAGCTTTCTTT. This translates into CSARDRGFYYTEAFF.

The gene calls are TRBV7-2 and TRBJ2-3; a possible D gene is TRBD2 (7 bases). Trimming removed 5 bases at V and 5 bases at J, with 14 bases between. The CDR3 is 14 residues long. From germline, CDR1 is SGHTA and CDR2 FQGNSA. For the CDR3, the DNA is TGTGCCAGCAGCCAAGGGGGGGGTGGAGATACGCAGTATTTT. As protein: CASSQGGGGDTQYF.

V gene TRBV5-1 combines with J gene TRBJ2-3; TRBD2 matches 9 bases. V shed 9 bases and J 5 bases; nucleotides not matched to a gene: 13. The CDR3 is 15 amino acids. From germline, CDR1 is SGHRS and CDR2 YFSETQ. CDR3 in DNA: TGCGCCACCCGAATAGCTAGCGGGGCAGGAGATACGCAGTATTTT. It yields the protein CATRIASGAGDTQYF.

The gene calls are TRBV30 and TRBJ1-2; the D gene is possibly TRBD1 (6 bases). V was clipped by 8 bases and J by 7 bases, with 17 bases between them. Germline V gene sequence: CDR1 GTSNPN, CDR2 SVGIG (reference sequence). The CDR3 loop spans 12 amino acids. The CDR3 sequence: CAQDRSVFGYTF. For the CDR3, the DNA is TGTGCCCAAGACAGGTCGGTTTTTGGCTACACCTTC.

The CDR3, as DNA: TGTGCCACCAGCAGGTCTGGGGCTGAGACCCAGTACTTC. Translation: CATSRSGAETQYF. The chain joins TRBV15 to TRBJ2-5, with a tentative D call TRBD1 (5 bases). V lost 3 bases and J 5 bases, leaving 10 bases between the germline ends. The CDR3 has 13 residues. Germline lookup yields CDR1 LNHNV and CDR2 YYDKDF (reference sequence).

This clonotype has only a few counts. The chain uses TRBV9 and TRBJ2-5; 9 bases match TRBD2. Trimming took 3 bases from V and 3 from J; bases not matched to a gene: 6. Germline V gene sequence: CDR1 SGDLS, CDR2 YYNGEE. This CDR3 contains 15 residues. CDR3 protein: CASSGQLAGKETQYF. The CDR3 nucleotides are TGTGCCAGCAGCGGCCAGCTAGCGGGGAAAGAGACCCAGTACTTC.

A few counts support this clonotype. The CDR3 DNA is TGTGCCAGCAGCCCAGCGGGAGGCAGCTCCTACGAGCAGTACTTC. Protein product: CASSPAGGSSYEQYF. The rearrangement joins TRBV7-8 to TRBJ2-7; 9 bases align to TRBD2. CDR1 and CDR2 (germline): SGHVS, FQNEAQ. V shed 5 bases, J shed 0 bases, and the junction held 5 bases outside the gene matches. The CDR3 has 15 amino acids.

The V and J genes are TRBV10-3 and TRBJ2-5, with D perhaps TRBD2 (7 bases). Germline V gives CDR1 ENHRY, CDR2 SYGVKD. V shed 5 bases and J shed 11 bases, with 30 bases lying between them. CDR3 length equals 17 residues. The chain's CDR3 is CAISSPGTTRGPNEQYF. The CDR3 region has the DNA TGTGCCATCAGTTCCCCCGGGACTACCCGGGGGCCTAATGAGCAGTACTTC.

This clonotype was observed a few times. In nucleotides, the CDR3 is TGCAGTGCTTTTAGCGGGGGGCGAAACAATGAGCAGTTCTTC. Translated: CSAFSGGRNNEQFF. The V call is TRBV20-1, the J call TRBJ2-1, with 10 bases that match TRBD2. Per the germline V gene, CDR1 is DFQATT and CDR2 is SNEGSKA (reference sequence). The CDR3 length is 14 residues. V trimming: 5 bases; J trimming: 5 bases; junction bases outside the gene matches: 6.

DNA of the CDR3: TGCGCCAGCAGCTTGCCGGGGCCGAGCTCTAGCACAGATACGCAGTATTTT. Translating it yields CASSLPGPSSSTDTQYF. V gene TRBV5-1 combines with J gene TRBJ2-3; D is possibly TRBD1 or TRBD2 (5 bases each). The CDR3 extends over 17 amino acids. Germline V lookup: CDR1 SGHRS, CDR2 YFSETQ. V was pared by 1 base and J by 0 bases, with 15 bases between. Together with reference TRBV5-1 and TRBJ2-3, the CDR3 gives the full variable domain: KAGVTQTPRYLIKTRGQQVTLSCSPISGHRSVSWYQQTPGQGLQFLFEYFSETQRNKGNFPGRFSGRQFSNSRSEMNVSTLELGDSALYLCASSLPGPSSSTDTQYFGPGTRLTVL.

The chain employs TRBV15 and TRBJ2-3; TRBD2 aligns across 13 bases. Germline V gene data show CDR1 as LNHNV and CDR2 as YYDKDF (reference sequence). The CDR3 runs to 15 residues. The trim removed 8 bases at V and 0 bases at J, leaving 2 bases unmatched. The CDR3 nucleotides read TGTGCCACCGGGACTAGCGGGGATAGCACAGATACGCAGTATTTT. Translated: CATGTSGDSTDTQYF.

This clonotype came up a few times. This chain joins TRBV12-3 or TRBV12-4 and TRBJ2-5; D is undetermined. V lost 8 bases to trimming and J lost 7 bases, with 14 bases between them. The CDR3 runs 12 residues. This chain's CDR3 is CASSSMLATQYF. The CDR3 DNA reads as TGTGCCAGCTCCTCCATGTTGGCGACCCAGTACTTC.

This clonotype was found a few times. The chain links TRBV29-1 to TRBJ2-3; perhaps TRBD1 as D (6 bases). The CDR3 contains 11 residues. Germline values: CDR1 SQVTM, CDR2 ANQGSEA. With 4 bases removed from V and 5 bases from J, the gap between germline ends came to 7 bases. The CDR3 is CSVADRDTQYF. CDR3 sequence (DNA): TGCAGCGTTGCGGACAGAGATACGCAGTATTTT.

The V call is TRBV6-5, the J call TRBJ2-3; 10 bases fit TRBD2. Trimming removed 0 bases from V and 4 bases from J; junction bases left unmatched: 7. CDR1 and CDR2 from the germline V gene are MNHEY and SVGAGI. The CDR3 is made up of 17 amino acids. The CDR3 sequence: CASSYSGLARPADTQYF. DNA for the CDR3: TGTGCCAGCAGTTACTCGGGACTAGCGAGACCAGCAGATACGCAGTATTTT.

This clonotype was seen a handful of times. The rearrangement links TRBV7-3 to TRBJ1-1; 8 bases align to TRBD1. Germline loops: CDR1 SGHTA, CDR2 FQGTGA. The CDR3 totals 16 residues. Trimming cost V 5 bases and J 1 base; bases outside gene matches: 9. The CDR3 DNA is TGTGCCAGCAGCCCCGACAGGGGTGTAGGGAACACTGAAGCTTTCTTT. Amino acids: CASSPDRGVGNTEAFF.